This T cell receptor (beta chain) is from a study of cytomegalovirus exposure and HLA in healthy donors. In its sample, this clone ranks as medium-sized. The PCR was carried out with 60 Vbeta primers and 13 Jbeta primers. The repertoire was sequenced with immunoSEQ multiplex PCR; TCRdb's copy has only in-frame clones and lacks some. The sample gives about 170,000 clones, about 59% of which show up once; around 3.2% is in the top ten. CDR1 is SGHDT and CDR2 is YYEEEE in the germline V gene. This CDR3 region has 15 residues. Trimming stripped 2 bases from V and 7 bases from J, with 15 bases between. The sequenced material came from PBMCs. The clonotype comes from a middle-aged man in good health and CMV-seronegative. J is TRBJ2-2 and V is TRBV5-6; TRBD1 is a possible D gene (6 bases). The chain's CDR3 is CASSLGAGDNGELFF. In DNA form, the CDR3 reads TGTGCCAGCAGCTTAGGGGCAGGGGACAACGGGGAGCTGTTTTTT.